The subject of this entry is one TCR beta chain. Its antigen is still unknown. The sample comes from a study of T cell clones after liver transplantation. Study overall: Without induction therapy, subjects received standard immunosuppression until 12-24 months post-transplant.

Findings of the study overall: The donor-reactive repertoire was only partly measurable in two subjects, lacking donor cells.

Some clones are missing from TCRdb's copy, which holds only in-frame ones; the method was immunoSEQ multiplex PCR. Of 40,000 to 55,000 clones in the sample, 55% to 85% were seen once. The receptor was isolated from a human patient who received a liver transplant. Some T cells may have originated in the graft donor. The sample in question was CD4+ T cells from blood, obtained approximately 52 months after liver transplant.

CDR3 DNA sequence: TGTGCCACCAGCAGATCCGCGGGAGAAGAGCAGTTCTTC. Amino acids: CATSRSAGEEQFF. The V call is TRBV15, the J call TRBJ2-1, with 7 nucleotides matching TRBD2. This CDR3 has 13 residues. V trimming: 2 bases; J trimming: 10 bases; junction bases outside the gene matches: 5. The germline gives CDR1 LNHNV, CDR2 YYDKDF (reference sequence).